What follows are 24 T cell receptor beta chains derived from one specimen sequenced in a study of vaccination and CD4 T cells after COVID-19. These receptors lack a known antigen. Cultured CD4+ T cell DNA was sequenced using the Oncomine TCR Beta short-read assay. TCRdb re-derived calls from the PCR reads in MiXCR, one entry per CDR3 protein. The data contain around 15,000 distinct CDR3 sequences, approximately 40% of them singletons. The treatment was: approximately 9-day PBMC culture with coronavirus spike peptide pools or control peptides (ViraFEST assay). The sequencing sample was made of cultured CD4+ T cells from blood. The source of these receptors is a human donor with COVID-19.

CDR3 DNA: TGCAGTGCTAGGAAACGGGATGAAAAACTGTTTTTT. Translated, it gives CSARKRDEKLFF. This sequence joins TRBV20-1 and TRBJ1-4; D ambiguous. Trimming left V 3 bases short and J 6 bases short, with 8 bases between. The CDR3 contains 12 residues. Germline values: CDR1 DFQATT, CDR2 SNEGSKA (reference sequence).

There are a few counts of this clonotype. The V and J genes are TRBV6-1 and TRBJ1-1, with 7 bases fitting TRBD1. Trimming took 8 bases from V and 5 from J; bases not matched to a gene: 8. Germline V gene data show CDR1 as MNHNS and CDR2 as SASEGT. CDR3 length equals 13 residues. The CDR3 loop is CASLAGGRTEAFF. CDR3 sequence (DNA): TGTGCCAGCTTAGCAGGGGGGAGGACTGAAGCTTTCTTT.

This clonotype was seen only a few times. This chain links TRBV7-9 with TRBJ1-1, with 7 bases that match TRBD1. The length of the CDR3 is 14 residues. Germline V gene lookup returns CDR1 SEHNR and CDR2 FQNEAQ (reference sequence). V lost 0 bases to trimming and J lost 5 bases; unmatched junction nucleotides: 3. CDR3 nucleotide sequence: TGTGCCAGCAGCTTAGCCCCAGGGGGGACTGAAGCTTTCTTT. It translates to CASSLAPGGTEAFF.

The CDR3 here is CASSSLYEQFF. The DNA of the CDR3 is TGTGCCAGCAGTTCCCTCTATGAGCAGTTCTTC. The J gene is TRBJ2-1, the V gene TRBV6-5, with D unresolved. The CDR3 runs to 11 residues. The ends were cut back, 4 bases at V and 8 bases at J, with 6 bases in the middle. CDR1 and CDR2 (germline): MNHEY, SVGAGI.

The chain links TRBV28 to TRBJ2-2; D is perhaps TRBD2 (6 bases). The CDR3 covers 16 residues. The germline CDR1 and CDR2 sequences are MDHEN and SYDVKM. Trimming removed 2 bases at V and 4 bases at J, with 14 bases between. The CDR3 bases are TGTGCCAGCAGTTTACCTTTCCGGGGACTCACCGGGGAGCTGTTTTTT. Amino acid sequence: CASSLPFRGLTGELFF. The complete variable domain, with remaining parts taken from reference TRBV28 and TRBJ2-2, reads DVKVTQSSRYLVKRTGEKVFLECVQDMDHENMFWYRQDPGLGLRLIYFSYDVKMKEKGDIPEGYSVSREKKERFSLILESASTNQTSMYLCASSLPFRGLTGELFFGEGSRLTVL.

J is TRBJ2-5 and V is TRBV7-2; 15 positions agree with TRBD2. CDR3 size: 16 residues. Germline assignment: CDR1 SGHTA and CDR2 FQGNSA. Losses at the gene ends were 6 bases for V and 4 bases for J; bases not matched to a gene: 6. CDR3 sequence (DNA): TGTGCCAGCAGTCCTAGGACTAGCGGGGGGGGAGAGACCCAGTACTTC. It encodes CASSPRTSGGGETQYF.

This clonotype was observed a handful of times. J is TRBJ2-5 and V is TRBV6-1; TRBD2 matches 8 bases. V shed 8 bases, J shed 1 base, and the junction held 6 bases outside the gene matches. This CDR3 has 14 amino acids. Per germline, CDR1 MNHNS and CDR2 SASEGT. Here the CDR3 DNA reads TGTGCCAGCGTCCCGGGGGGGTTCCAAGAGACCCAGTACTTC. This encodes CASVPGGFQETQYF.

This clonotype was counted a few times. The chain recombines TRBV4-2 with TRBJ2-7, with D possibly matching TRBD2 (5 bases). V was clipped by 2 bases and J by 2 bases, with 16 bases between them. This CDR3 is built from 16 residues. The germline gives CDR1 LGHNA, CDR2 YNFKEQ. This chain's CDR3 is CASSQSPREPPYEQYF. The CDR3 region has the DNA TGTGCCAGCAGCCAATCCCCAAGGGAGCCCCCCTACGAGCAGTACTTC.

This chain uses TRBV7-9 with TRBJ1-1, with 9 bases aligning to TRBD1. V lost 4 bases, J lost 3 bases, and 6 bases stayed unmatched. CDR3 size: 15 residues. In germline, CDR1 is SEHNR, CDR2 FQNEAQ (reference sequence). DNA for the CDR3: TGTGCCAGCAGCTGGGGGGACAGGGCTGACACTGAAGCTTTCTTT. Amino acid sequence: CASSWGDRADTEAFF.

The chain recombines TRBV7-4 with TRBJ2-7, with a possible D match to TRBD2 (6 bases). The CDR3 totals 12 residues. V lost 1 base and J 7 bases, leaving 8 bases between the germline ends. Germline loops: CDR1 SGHVT, CDR2 SQSDAQ. The CDR3 coding sequence is TGTGCCAGCAGCTTAGGGAGGGTTGAGCAGTACTTC. It is translated as CASSLGRVEQYF.

On this clonotype: Since no conserved phenylalanine or tryptophan closes the CDR3, a read error is the likely cause. The genes are TRBV15 and TRBJ1-1; 8 nucleotides line up with TRBD1. This CDR3 spans 13 amino acids. CDR1 is LNHNV and CDR2 is YYDKDF in the germline V gene (reference sequence). Losses at the gene ends were 5 bases for V and 5 bases for J; bases not matched to a gene: 4. The CDR3 sequence: CATSLTGGTEAFL. CDR3 coding DNA: TGTGCCACCAGCCTTACAGGGGGTACTGAAGCTTTCTTA.

The rearrangement joins TRBV10-1 to TRBJ1-4; the D gene is possibly TRBD1 (6 bases). The CDR3 is made up of 17 amino acids. Germline lookup yields CDR1 WNHNN and CDR2 SYGVQD (reference sequence). Trimming shortened V by 0 bases and J by 7 bases, and 18 bases separated the two germline ends. The CDR3 DNA reads TGCGCCAGCAGTGAGTCCCGCGACAGGTCCAAGGGTGAAAAACTGTTTTTT. Translating it yields CASSESRDRSKGEKLFF.

In this sample, this clonotype turned up a few times. The chain has TRBV6-1 and TRBJ1-5; perhaps TRBD1 as D (6 bases). Germline V gives CDR1 MNHNS, CDR2 SASEGT. There are 13 residues in the CDR3. Trimming shortened V by 8 bases and J by 5 bases, and 13 bases separated the two germline ends. The CDR3 coding sequence is TGTGCCAGCTGGAGGACAGTCGATCAGCCCCAGCATTTT. This translates into CASWRTVDQPQHF.

This chain links TRBV10-3 with TRBJ2-6, with TRBD1 matching over 7 bases. Looked up from germline, CDR1 is ENHRY and CDR2 is SYGVKD. The CDR3 is 16 residues long. The junction had 7 bases not matched to a gene; V was cut back by 8 bases and J by 0 bases. The CDR3 bases are TGTGCCATCCTCCCGACAGGGAGCTCTGGGGCCAACGTCCTGACTTTC. Its protein is CAILPTGSSGANVLTF.

The chain uses TRBV5-1 and TRBJ1-1; a weak D match, TRBD1 (6 bases). The V gene's germline CDR1 is SGHRS and CDR2 YFSETQ. V was cut by 0 bases and J by 4 bases, with 13 bases left in between. There are 15 residues in the CDR3. The CDR3 DNA is TGCGCCAGCAGCTTGGAGGAAGTAGGGGGCACTGAAGCTTTCTTT. This codes for CASSLEEVGGTEAFF.

This chain connects TRBV30 to TRBJ2-2; D tentatively fits TRBD1 or TRBD2 (6 bases each). This CDR3 contains 14 residues. Germline CDR1 reads GTSNPN; CDR2 reads SVGIG (reference sequence). Trimming removed 3 bases at V and 5 bases at J, with 13 bases between. The CDR3: CAWRYRGGTGELFF. CDR3 coding DNA: TGTGCCTGGAGGTACAGAGGGGGGACCGGGGAGCTGTTTTTT.

This chain connects TRBV11-2 to TRBJ2-3; maybe TRBD1 (5 bases). The CDR3 is 15 amino acids. The V and J ends lost 4 bases and 1 base respectively, with 12 bases between them. Germline V gene sequence: CDR1 SGHAT, CDR2 FQNNGV. CDR3 coding DNA: TGTGCCAGCAGCTGGGCCCTCAGGGGCACAGATACGCAGTATTTT. It is translated as CASSWALRGTDTQYF. The full variable domain, with the rest looked up from reference TRBV11-2 and TRBJ2-3, is EAGVAQSPRYKIIEKRQSVAFWCNPISGHATLYWYQQILGQGPKLLIQFQNNGVVDDSQLPKDRFSAERLKGVDSTLKIQPAKLEDSAVYLCASSWALRGTDTQYFGPGTRLTVL.

The chain couples TRBV24-1 to TRBJ1-2, with D maybe TRBD1 (5 bases). The CDR3 has 14 amino acids. V gave up 4 bases and J gave up 2 bases, with 10 bases separating them. Looked up from germline, CDR1 is KGHDR and CDR2 is SFDVKD. The CDR3: CATSDPGRNYGYTF. The CDR3 DNA follows: TGTGCCACCAGTGACCCGGGGCGGAACTATGGCTACACCTTC.

This clonotype occurred a few times. The chain employs TRBV5-6 and TRBJ1-2, with no clear D. The CDR3 totals 13 residues. Germline CDR1 reads SGHDT; CDR2 reads YYEEEE. The germline V and J ends were trimmed by 0 bases and 8 bases, with 11 bases remaining between them. The CDR3 loop is CASSLDYVSGYTF. DNA of the CDR3: TGTGCCAGCAGCTTGGATTACGTTTCGGGCTACACCTTC.

This clonotype came up a few times. This rearrangement joins TRBV20-1 to TRBJ1-1, with 9 bases lining up with TRBD1. The CDR3 sequence is 18 residues long. The trim removed 0 bases at V and 3 bases at J, leaving 14 bases unmatched. Germline CDR1 DFQATT, CDR2 SNEGSKA (reference sequence). CDR3 bases: TGCAGTGCTAGAGACGCACAAAAGGGACAGGGTGAGGACACTGAAGCTTTCTTT. Translation gives CSARDAQKGQGEDTEAFF.

The V gene is TRBV28, the J gene TRBJ1-5, with D tentatively TRBD1 (5 bases). The CDR3 runs to 17 residues. CDR1 is MDHEN and CDR2 is SYDVKM in the germline V gene. V was trimmed by 6 bases and J by 0 bases, leaving 18 bases between them. The CDR3 here is CASRPPGRTYSNQPQHF. The CDR3 bases are TGTGCCAGCAGACCACCGGGACGGACTTATAGCAATCAGCCCCAGCATTTT.

The sample holds a few counts of this clonotype. In DNA, the CDR3 is TGCAGTGCTAGAGAATCCAGCTCCTATAATTCACCCCTCCACTTT. Residues: CSARESSSYNSPLHF. The chain joins TRBV20-1 to TRBJ1-6; D unclear. The CDR3 spans 15 residues. Between the trimmed V and J ends, which lost 0 bases and 0 bases, there was a span of 6 bases. The V gene's germline CDR1 is DFQATT and CDR2 SNEGSKA (reference sequence).

V gene TRBV20-1 combines with J gene TRBJ1-2; D is perhaps TRBD1 (5 bases). The CDR3 spans 13 residues. Germline CDR1 and CDR2: DFQATT and SNEGSKA (reference sequence). Trimming took off 3 bases at V and 4 bases at J, with 12 bases between the two ends. The CDR3 DNA reads TGCAGTGCTAGTTACACGGGGGGCTATGGCTACACCTTC. Translating gives CSASYTGGYGYTF.

The CDR3: CASSPQSYNEQFF. The CDR3 coding sequence is TGTGCCAGCAGCCCCCAATCGTACAATGAGCAGTTCTTC. J is TRBJ2-1 and V is TRBV9; D call uncertain. Trimming cost V 4 bases and J 4 bases, with 9 bases left between them. CDR3 size: 13 residues. Germline V gene data show CDR1 as SGDLS and CDR2 as YYNGEE.